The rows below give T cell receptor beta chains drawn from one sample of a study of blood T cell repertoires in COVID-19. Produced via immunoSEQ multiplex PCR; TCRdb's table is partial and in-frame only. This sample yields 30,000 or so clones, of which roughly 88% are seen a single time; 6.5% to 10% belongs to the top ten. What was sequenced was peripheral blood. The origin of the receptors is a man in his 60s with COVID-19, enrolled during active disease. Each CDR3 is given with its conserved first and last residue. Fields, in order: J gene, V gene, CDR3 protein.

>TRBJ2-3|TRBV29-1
CSVDQGGLTDTQYF
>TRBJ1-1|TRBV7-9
CAADRGNTEAFF
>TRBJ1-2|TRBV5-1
CASSLAQPTGAFYGYTF
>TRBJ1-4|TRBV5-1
CASSPGQGAPTNEKLFF
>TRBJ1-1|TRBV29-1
CSWEGLNTEAFF
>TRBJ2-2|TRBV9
CASSVGSSSGVNTGELFF
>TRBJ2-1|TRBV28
CASSLGGLATYNEQFF
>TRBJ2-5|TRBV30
CAWGRPETQYF
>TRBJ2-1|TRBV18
CASSPQDRGAEFF
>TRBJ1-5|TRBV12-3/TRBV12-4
CASSSGGAQHF
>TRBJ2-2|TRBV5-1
CASSRRAGGNTGELFF
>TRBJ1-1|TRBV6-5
CASSYGTGGGEAFF
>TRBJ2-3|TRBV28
CASETGGGTDTQYF
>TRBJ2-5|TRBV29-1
CSVATIERETQYF
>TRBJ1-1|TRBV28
CASSLSARGTEAFF
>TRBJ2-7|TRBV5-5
CASSLDGEGWEQYF
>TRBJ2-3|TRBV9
CASSALEGLDVTDTQYF
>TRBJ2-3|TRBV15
CAIATSGSMEQYF
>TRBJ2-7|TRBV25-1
CASSVFRDKQYF
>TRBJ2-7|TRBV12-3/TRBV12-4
CASSSGQATMYF
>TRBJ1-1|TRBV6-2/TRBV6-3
CASSLDRTNTEAFF
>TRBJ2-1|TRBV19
CASSQGGTSIVGEQFF
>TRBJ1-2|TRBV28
CASSEQGEDGYTF
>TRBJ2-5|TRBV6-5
CASARERGRQETQYF
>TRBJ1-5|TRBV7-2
CASSVQGDSNQPQHF
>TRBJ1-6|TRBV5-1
CASSSGTVLSPLHF
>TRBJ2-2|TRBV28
CASRPRAGGAWTGELFF
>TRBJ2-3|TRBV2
CASSVDRVGDTQYF
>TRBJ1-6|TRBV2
CASSSGNNSPLHF
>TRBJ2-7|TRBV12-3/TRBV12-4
CASTSGTSNEQYF
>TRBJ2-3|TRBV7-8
CASSLSGTSGFQAADTQYF
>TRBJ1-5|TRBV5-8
CASSNDNHYSNQPQHF
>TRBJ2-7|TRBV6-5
CASSYSTVGSSYEQYF
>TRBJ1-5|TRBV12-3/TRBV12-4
CASSSQGNQPQHF
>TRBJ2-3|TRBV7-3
CASSPGLSTDTQYF
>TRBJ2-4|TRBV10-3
CAISEGLAGVRNIQYF
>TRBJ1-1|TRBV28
CASSYMGQHTEAFF
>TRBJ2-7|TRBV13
CASSLGVPNYEQYF
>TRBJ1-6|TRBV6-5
CASKPQGSGNSPLHF
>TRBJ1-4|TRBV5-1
CASSSTGIGEKLFF
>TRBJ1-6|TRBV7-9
CASSLEQYNSPLHF
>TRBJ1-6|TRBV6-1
CASSESPVTPLHF